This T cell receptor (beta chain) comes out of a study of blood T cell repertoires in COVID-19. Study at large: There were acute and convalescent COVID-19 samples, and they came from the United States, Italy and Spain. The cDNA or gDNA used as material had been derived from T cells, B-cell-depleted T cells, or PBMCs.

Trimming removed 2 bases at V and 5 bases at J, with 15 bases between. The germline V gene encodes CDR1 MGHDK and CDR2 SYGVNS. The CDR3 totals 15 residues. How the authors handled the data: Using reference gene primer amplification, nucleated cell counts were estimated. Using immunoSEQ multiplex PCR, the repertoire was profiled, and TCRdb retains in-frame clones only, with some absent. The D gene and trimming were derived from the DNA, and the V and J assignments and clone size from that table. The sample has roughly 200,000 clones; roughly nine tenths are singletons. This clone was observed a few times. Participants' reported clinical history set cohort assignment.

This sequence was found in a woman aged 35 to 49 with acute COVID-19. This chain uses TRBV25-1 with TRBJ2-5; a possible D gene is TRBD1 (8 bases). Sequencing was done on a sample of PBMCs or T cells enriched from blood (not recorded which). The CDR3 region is CASSEGRGREETQYF. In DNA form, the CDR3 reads TGTGCCAGCAGTGAAGGCAGGGGGCGGGAGGAGACCCAGTACTTC. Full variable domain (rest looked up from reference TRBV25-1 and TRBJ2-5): EADIYQTPRYLVIGTGKKITLECSQTMGHDKMYWYQQDPGMELHLIHYSYGVNSTEKGDLSSESTVSRIRTEHFPLTLESARPSHTSQYLCASSEGRGREETQYFGPGTRLLVL.